This T cell receptor beta chain derives from a study of a mutant IDH1 vaccine in newly diagnosed glioma. Study-level information: Patients were given eight vaccinations, scheduled in weeks 1, 3, 5, 7, 11, 15, 19 and 23.

The CDR3 loop spans 15 amino acids. Trimming took 5 bases from V and 0 from J, leaving 10 bases between them. The germline CDR1 and CDR2 sequences are MNHEY and SMNVEV (reference sequence). A remark on this clone: Its matching antigen is unknown. This sample also contains other DNA sequences that code for the same CDR3.

Time point defined: week 5, during vaccination. The study gave 300 ug of mutant IDH1 20-mer peptide per vaccine dose, with topical imiquimod. Astrocytomas found in donors were new, WHO grade 3 or 4, IDH1-mutant and ATRX-lost. Only in-frame clones appear in the TCRdb table, and some are missing; sequencing was by immunoSEQ multiplex PCR. In the table there are 50,000 to 55,000 clones, about three quarters of which are singletons. Sequenced here: PBMCs, sampled from a glioma patient whose treatment included an IDH1 peptide vaccine. The J gene is TRBJ1-4, the V gene TRBV27; D is uncertain. This receptor was taken from a man aged 50-59 years with glioma. The CDR3 region has the DNA TGTGCCAGCAGTCCTCAAGTTGCAACTAATGAAAAACTGTTTTTT. Its translation is CASSPQVATNEKLFF.